The 27 T cell receptor beta chains below come from one sample, sequenced in a study of sequential checkpoint blockade in melanoma. Here immunoSEQ multiplex PCR was the method, and the copy in TCRdb shows in-frame clones only, minus some. Seen here are thousands of clones, under 40% observed once, and the top ten hold roughly a tenth. This sample's treatment: randomized to nivolumab then ipilimumab (arm A) or the reverse (arm B). This material consisted of tumor tissue (inferred from file names), taken from a patient given nivolumab and ipilimumab in sequence. All receptors derive from a human donor with melanoma.

This chain connects TRBV29-1 to TRBJ2-6; D is possibly TRBD1 (6 bases). Germline assignment: CDR1 SQVTM and CDR2 ANQGSEA. This CDR3 is built from 15 residues. The V end lost 4 bases, the J end lost 1 base, and 11 bases lay between the germline ends. The CDR3 loop reads CSVVWQGSGANVLTF. CDR3 in DNA: TGCAGCGTTGTTTGGCAGGGGTCTGGGGCCAACGTCCTGACTTTC.

The rearrangement joins TRBV19 to TRBJ1-1; D uncertain. This CDR3 contains 11 residues. In germline, CDR1 is LNHDA, CDR2 SQIVND (reference sequence). V gave up 6 bases and J gave up 3 bases, with 5 bases separating them. CDR3 region: CASRGYTEAFF. CDR3 bases: TGTGCCAGTAGGGGGTACACTGAAGCTTTCTTT.

The V and J genes are TRBV18 and TRBJ2-7; weak D call: TRBD2 (5 bases). Germline V gives CDR1 KGHSH, CDR2 LQKENI. The CDR3 sequence is 15 residues long. Trimming pared 2 bases from V and 5 bases from J, leaving 16 bases between. The CDR3, as DNA: TGTGCCAGCTCACCATTAAACGGGAAGGAACACGAGCAGTACGTC. This gives the protein CASSPLNGKEHEQYV.

The chain carries TRBV6-8 and TRBJ2-2; D is perhaps TRBD2 (6 bases). Germline V CDR1 and CDR2: MNHGY, SAAAGT. The V gene lost 10 bases and the J gene lost 5 bases, with 20 bases spanning the gap. The CDR3 is 15 residues long. Here the CDR3 reads CAIRASEVGTGELFF. The CDR3 bases are TGTGCCATCAGGGCTAGCGAAGTTGGAACCGGGGAGCTGTTTTTT.

The chain recombines TRBV11-3 with TRBJ2-1; no firm D call. Germline CDR1 is SGHNT and CDR2 is YENEEA. The CDR3 extends over 14 amino acids. The ends were cut back, 3 bases at V and 10 bases at J, with 16 bases in the middle. CDR3 region: CASSLESGASEQFF. The DNA of the CDR3 is TGTGCCAGCAGCTTGGAATCCGGAGCATCCGAGCAGTTCTTC.

This clone was counted a single time. This sequence joins TRBV10-2 and TRBJ2-1; 10 bases line up with TRBD2. This CDR3 is 16 amino acids long. Per the germline V gene, CDR1 is WSHSY and CDR2 is SAAADI. J gave up 5 bases and V 2 bases, and 6 bases lay outside the gene matches. This CDR3 is CASSEMIAGGHNEQFF. Written as DNA, the CDR3 is TGCGCCAGCAGTGAGATGATAGCGGGAGGTCACAATGAGCAGTTCTTC.

This chain joins TRBV10-2 and TRBJ2-3; tentatively, D is TRBD1 (5 bases). CDR1 and CDR2 from the germline V gene are WSHSY and SAAADI. This CDR3 region has 14 residues. V was shortened by 8 bases and J by 3 bases, with 15 bases between the two germline ends. The DNA for the CDR3 is TGCGCCAGCCGAAAGCAGGGATTGACAGATACGCAGTATTTT. Its protein product is CASRKQGLTDTQYF.

This clone was observed a handful of times. The chain links TRBV28 to TRBJ2-7; 11 positions agree with TRBD1. CDR3 size: 17 residues. Germline V CDR1 and CDR2: MDHEN, SYDVKM. Losses at the gene ends were 3 bases for V and 3 bases for J; bases not matched to a gene: 10. The CDR3 DNA is TGTGCCAGCAGTTTCGCCCCCCCGGACAGGGGGCTCTACGAGCAGTACTTC. It encodes CASSFAPPDRGLYEQYF.

This clone came up once. This chain links TRBV5-1 with TRBJ2-2, with 7 bases lining up with TRBD1. V lost 2 bases and J lost 1; bases outside the gene matches: 2. Germline V gene data show CDR1 as SGHRS and CDR2 as YFSETQ. The CDR3 totals 15 residues. The CDR3, as DNA: TGCGCCAGCAGCTTCCGACAGGGGAACACCGGGGAGCTGTTTTTT. It encodes CASSFRQGNTGELFF.

The chain recombines TRBV28 with TRBJ2-2; 8 bases line up with TRBD1. Trimming removed 6 bases from V and 7 bases from J; junction bases left unmatched: 4. The CDR3 has 13 residues. Germline CDR1 reads MDHEN; CDR2 reads SYDVKM. The CDR3 DNA reads as TGTGCCAGCAGAGACAGGGGTATCGGGGAGCTGTTTTTT. This encodes CASRDRGIGELFF.

A remark on this clone: A read error may produce the germline difference seen at one junction end. This chain joins TRBV6-8 and TRBJ1-1, with a weak D call TRBD1 (5 bases). CDR1 MNHGY and CDR2 SAAAGT come from the germline V gene. This CDR3 region has 13 residues. CDR3: CASSEQGNTEAFF. Here the CDR3 DNA reads TGTGCCAGCAGTGAGCAGGGAAACACTGAGGCTTTCTTT.

By proportion, this clone is medium-sized. V usage is TRBV11-3 and J usage is TRBJ1-1; TRBD1 matches at 7 bases. Germline CDR1 SGHNT, CDR2 YENEEA. Trimming removed 3 bases from V and 6 bases from J; junction bases left unmatched: 7. The CDR3 runs 14 residues. CDR3 region: CASSFQGVSAEAFF. CDR3 DNA: TGTGCCAGCAGCTTTCAGGGGGTCTCTGCTGAAGCTTTCTTT.

This clone was seen a handful of times. The rearrangement joins TRBV9 to TRBJ1-1, with D hard to call. Germline CDR1 SGDLS, CDR2 YYNGEE. V lost 3 bases to trimming and J lost 1 base, with 7 bases between them. The CDR3 covers 13 residues. CDR3 in DNA: TGTGCCAGCAGCGGGCCAGGGAACACTGAAGCTTTCTTT. Amino acids: CASSGPGNTEAFF.

The chain couples TRBV11-3 to TRBJ1-5; 8 bases align to TRBD1. CDR3 size: 15 residues. J gave up 4 bases and V 5 bases, and 7 bases lay outside the gene matches. Germline CDR1 reads SGHNT; CDR2 reads YENEEA. Here the CDR3 DNA reads TGTGCCAGCAGCCCCTCAGGGGGCCAAAATCAGCCCCAGCATTTT. This gives the protein CASSPSGGQNQPQHF.

V and J are TRBV10-2 and TRBJ1-3, with 7 bases matching TRBD1. With V trimmed by 3 bases and J by 2 bases, 10 bases remained unmatched. CDR1 and CDR2 from the germline V gene are WSHSY and SAAADI. This CDR3 has 17 residues. The CDR3 DNA reads TGCGCCAGCAGTGACTATTTCGGGACAGACACTGGAAACACCATATATTTT. Translated: CASSDYFGTDTGNTIYF.

The V call is TRBV7-6, the J call TRBJ2-3; maybe TRBD1 (6 bases). Deletions cut 5 bases from V and 3 bases from J, with 15 bases between. The CDR3 extends over 15 amino acids. Germline V gene data show CDR1 as SGHVS and CDR2 as FNYEAQ. In DNA form, the CDR3 reads TGTGCCAGCAGCCAAGAGGGACAACCTACAGATACGCAGTATTTT. Encoded protein: CASSQEGQPTDTQYF.

This clone was counted ten times or more. The chain employs TRBV11-3 and TRBJ2-7; D not resolved. The CDR3 loop spans 14 amino acids. Trimming shortened V by 3 bases and J by 3 bases, and 12 bases separated the two germline ends. Germline V lookup: CDR1 SGHNT, CDR2 YENEEA. The CDR3 spells CASSFSPRNYEQYF. For the CDR3, the DNA is TGTGCCAGCAGCTTCTCTCCCAGAAACTACGAGCAGTACTTC.

This sequence joins TRBV19 and TRBJ2-5; 8 bases are shared with TRBD2. Germline V gene lookup returns CDR1 LNHDA and CDR2 SQIVND (reference sequence). Trimming removed 6 bases from V and 4 bases from J; junction bases left unmatched: 7. The CDR3 sequence is 14 residues long. This CDR3 reads CASRPAGVGETQYF. Here the CDR3 DNA reads TGTGCCAGTAGGCCAGCGGGAGTGGGAGAGACCCAGTACTTC.

This chain joins TRBV11-3 and TRBJ2-3; 14 nucleotides align to TRBD2. Germline CDR1 is SGHNT and CDR2 is YENEEA. Trimming removed 1 base from V and 4 bases from J; junction bases left unmatched: 1. The CDR3 has 16 amino acids. The DNA of the CDR3 is TGTGCCAGCAGCTTAGTGGGACTAGCGGGAGCAGATACGCAGTATTTT. Translating it yields CASSLVGLAGADTQYF. Full variable domain (outside the CDR3, taken from reference TRBV11-3 and TRBJ2-3): EAGVVQSPRYKIIEKKQPVAFWCNPISGHNTLYWYLQNLGQGPELLIRYENEEAVDDSQLPKDRFSAERLKGVDSTLKIQPAELGDSAVYLCASSLVGLAGADTQYFGPGTRLTVL.

This chain connects TRBV29-1 to TRBJ2-7; 8 bases are shared with TRBD2. V lost 4 bases to trimming and J lost 4 bases; unmatched junction nucleotides: 6. Germline CDR1 reads SQVTM; CDR2 reads ANQGSEA. CDR3 length equals 13 residues. CDR3 in amino acids: CSVVSRGGYEQYF. In DNA form, the CDR3 reads TGCAGCGTTGTTTCACGGGGGGGATACGAGCAGTACTTC.

The table lists this clone with a few counts. J is TRBJ2-7 and V is TRBV9, with D hard to call. The CDR3 is 13 amino acids. With 5 bases removed from V and 1 base from J, the gap between germline ends came to 10 bases. CDR1 and CDR2 from the germline V gene are SGDLS and YYNGEE. DNA for the CDR3: TGTGCCAGCAGTGAGGAGAGGTCCTACGAGCAGTACGTC. Encoded protein: CASSEERSYEQYV.

This clone occurred a few times. The chain joins TRBV30 to TRBJ2-3; TRBD1 is a possible D gene (6 bases). Germline CDR1 reads GTSNPN; CDR2 reads SVGIG (reference sequence). The length of the CDR3 is 16 residues. V was clipped by 2 bases and J by 6 bases, with 21 bases between them. The CDR3 region is CAWSTGTTDGWDTQYF. In DNA form, the CDR3 reads TGTGCCTGGAGTACCGGGACAACCGATGGTTGGGATACGCAGTATTTT. Full variable domain (outside the CDR3, taken from reference TRBV30 and TRBJ2-3): SQTIHQWPATLVQPVGSPLSLECTVEGTSNPNLYWYRQAAGRGLQLLFYSVGIGQISSEVPQNLSASRPQDRQFILSSKKLLLSDSGFYLCAWSTGTTDGWDTQYFGPGTRLTVL.

This clone was picked up a small number of times. The CDR3, as DNA: TGTGCCATCAGTGAGTCGAGGGGGGCAGTTGAAAAACTGTTTTTT. Translating it yields CAISESRGAVEKLFF. The V gene is TRBV10-3, the J gene TRBJ1-4, with a possible D match to TRBD1 (6 bases). This CDR3 spans 15 amino acids. Per the germline V gene, CDR1 is ENHRY and CDR2 is SYGVKD. The V end was cut by 0 bases, the J end by 7 bases, with 12 bases between.

A few counts support this clone. The DNA of the CDR3 is TGTGCCAGCAGTGCGGTCCGGGGTTCGGGAAACACCATATATTTT. It specifies CASSAVRGSGNTIYF. V gene TRBV9 combines with J gene TRBJ1-3; no reliable D call. With 5 bases removed from V and 4 bases from J, the gap between germline ends came to 16 bases. The germline CDR1 and CDR2 sequences are SGDLS and YYNGEE. CDR3 length equals 15 residues.

This clone was observed a handful of times. This sequence joins TRBV11-1 and TRBJ1-2; 9 nucleotides align to TRBD1. Germline V gives CDR1 SGHAT, CDR2 FQDESV (reference sequence). This CDR3 contains 15 residues. The V segment lost 3 bases and the J segment 4 bases; nucleotides outside the gene matches: 6. CDR3 bases: TGTGCCAGCAGCTTGGAACAGGGGGCCATCTATGGCTACACCTTC. Protein sequence: CASSLEQGAIYGYTF.

This clone occurred a few times. This chain joins TRBV11-3 and TRBJ1-1; TRBD1 matches 8 bases. The CDR3 is 15 amino acids. Looked up from germline, CDR1 is SGHNT and CDR2 is YENEEA. The trim removed 5 bases at V and 7 bases at J, leaving 12 bases unmatched. Written as DNA, the CDR3 is TGTGCCAGCAGCCCAGGACAGGGCGCGGCTAATGAAGCTTTCTTT. Translated: CASSPGQGAANEAFF.

This clone was picked up a small number of times. The chain couples TRBV6-7 to TRBJ1-5; a possible D gene is TRBD1 (5 bases). TRBV6-7 is an ORF, and what it does is uncertain. The V end lost 5 bases, the J end lost 2 bases, and 10 bases lay between the germline ends. The CDR3 has 14 residues. The CDR3 DNA follows: TGTGCCAGCAGTCCAGGGAATGGCAATCAGCCCCAGCATTTT. This translates into CASSPGNGNQPQHF.